Listed here is a single T cell receptor beta chain. TCRdb fed the 5' RACE reads into MiXCR, producing one record per CDR3 protein. The sample consists of 300,000 to 450,000 distinct CDR3 sequences, 8.1% of them appearing once. The data were obtained in a study of T cells after yellow fever vaccination. With 4 bases removed from V and 1 base from J, the gap between germline ends came to 10 bases. The CDR3 has 15 residues. Germline assignment: CDR1 MGHRA and CDR2 YSYEKL. The source is a man in his late teens or twenties who received the YFV17D yellow fever vaccine. The specimen was PBMCs, collected about 41 days after the first yellow fever vaccination. The rearrangement joins TRBV4-1 to TRBJ2-2, with D unclear. The CDR3 DNA reads as TGCGCCAGCAGCCGCCCCCCTGGGAACACCGGGGAGCTGTTTTTT. Amino acids: CASSRPPGNTGELFF.